This is a list of T cell receptor beta chains from one sample in a study of cytomegalovirus exposure and HLA in healthy donors. The method was immunoSEQ multiplex PCR; TCRdb's version includes in-frame clones alone and lacks a portion of them. This sample has approximately 170,000 clones, with about four fifths found just once. Specimen: PBMCs. All receptors come from a male donor in good health and CMV-seropositive. Each CDR3 is given with its conserved first and last residue. D genes are given only for firm matches. Some rows have no size entry. The others give once, few or many, or a class for an expanded clone.

TGTGCCAGCAGCTACCGGGGGTATAATTCACCCCTCCACTTT | CASSYRGYNSPLHF | TRBV27 | NA | TRBJ1-6 | NA
TGTGCCAGCAGGGAGTCCAGGGGGGTCAAGAATGAGCAGTTCTTC | CASRESRGVKNEQFF | TRBV2 | once | TRBJ2-1 | NA
TGCGCCAGCAGCCAAGAATGGGGGGGTAACACTGAAGCTTTCTTT | CASSQEWGGNTEAFF | TRBV4-3 | large | TRBJ1-1 | NA
TGTGCCAGCTCCCTCGGACAGGGTTATGGCTACACCTTC | CASSLGQGYGYTF | TRBV2 | NA | TRBJ1-2 | TRBD1
TGTGCCAGCAGCGCCCAGACAGGGCTTGGTGAAAAACTGTTTTTT | CASSAQTGLGEKLFF | TRBV9 | NA | TRBJ1-4 | TRBD1
TGTGCCACCACGAGGCGGGGGAAAGAGACCCAGTACTTC | CATTRRGKETQYF | TRBV15 | NA | TRBJ2-5 | TRBD2
TGTGCCAGCAGTGGGACATTTTACGAGCAGTACTTC | CASSGTFYEQYF | TRBV25-1 | NA | TRBJ2-7 | NA
TGTGCCAGTAGTACTGGACTTAACACTGAAGCTTTCTTT | CASSTGLNTEAFF | TRBV19 | NA | TRBJ1-1 | NA
TGTGCCAGCAGTGAATATGAGGGCACTGAAGCTTTCTTT | CASSEYEGTEAFF | TRBV25-1 | NA | TRBJ1-1 | NA
TGTGCCAGCAGTGTCGCCAGGTTCCCGGGACTAAGCACAGATACGCAGTATTTT | CASSVARFPGLSTDTQYF | TRBV9 | NA | TRBJ2-3 | TRBD2
TGTGCCAGCAGCGTAGCGGGGGGGACGTACCAAGAGACCCAGTACTTC | CASSVAGGTYQETQYF | TRBV9 | NA | TRBJ2-5 | TRBD2
TGTGCCAGCAGCCGACACGAAAGGACTAGCGGGGCCTACAATGAGCAGTTCTTC | CASSRHERTSGAYNEQFF | TRBV9 | NA | TRBJ2-1 | TRBD2
TGCGCCAGCAGTCAAGTGATAGCGGGGGGGCGGAATGAGCAGTTCTTC | CASSQVIAGGRNEQFF | TRBV23-1 | NA | TRBJ2-1 | TRBD2
TGCGCCAGCAGCTTGGTTGGGGGCACCATCTATGGCTACACCTTC | CASSLVGGTIYGYTF | TRBV5-1 | NA | TRBJ1-2 | NA
TGTGCCAGCAGCGGGGGCTTAGACAGGGGAGGGCTTATTAACACTGAAGCTTTCTTT | CASSGGLDRGGLINTEAFF | TRBV9 | NA | TRBJ1-1 | TRBD1
TGCGCCAGCAGCTTACAGGCCCCAGACACTGAAGCTTTCTTT | CASSLQAPDTEAFF | TRBV5-1 | NA | TRBJ1-1 | NA
TGCGCCAGCAGCTGGCGGGGGGATCCAAGAGAGACCCAGTACTTC | CASSWRGDPRETQYF | TRBV5-1 | NA | TRBJ2-5 | TRBD2
TGTGCCAGCAGTTCCCCCGGGACTAGCGCCTACAATGAGCAGTTCTTC | CASSSPGTSAYNEQFF | TRBV27 | NA | TRBJ2-1 | TRBD2
TGTGCCACCAGGCAGGGAAGAGCTAATGAAAAACTGTTTTTT | CATRQGRANEKLFF | TRBV15 | NA | TRBJ1-4 | NA
TGTGCCAGTAGTCCTCGACAGGGAAATTCACCCCTCCACTTT | CASSPRQGNSPLHF | TRBV19 | NA | TRBJ1-6 | TRBD1
TGTGCCAGCAGTTACTCGCAACAGAACACTGAAGCTTTCTTT | CASSYSQQNTEAFF | TRBV6-5 | NA | TRBJ1-1 | NA
TGTGCCAGCAGTTTAGGGACAGGGGGGCGCGAGCAGTACTTC | CASSLGTGGREQYF | TRBV27 | NA | TRBJ2-7 | TRBD1
TGTGCCAGCAGCTTGGGAGCCGGGGGGCATGGGATAGATACGCAGTATTTT | CASSLGAGGHGIDTQYF | TRBV5-6 | NA | TRBJ2-3 | NA
TGTGCCAGCAGTTACCGGGGGGGGGCCCTCAACTATGGCTACACCTTC | CASSYRGGALNYGYTF | TRBV6-5 | NA | TRBJ1-2 | NA
TGTGCCAGCAGTTACAGACAGGGGAAAACTGAAGCTTTCTTT | CASSYRQGKTEAFF | TRBV6-5 | NA | TRBJ1-1 | TRBD1
TGTGCCAGCAGTGGCCCTGGGACAGGGGATCTCGAGCAGTACTTC | CASSGPGTGDLEQYF | TRBV27 | NA | TRBJ2-7 | TRBD1
TGTGCCAGCAGTCCCATCGGTGTTAAGCAGTATTTT | CASSPIGVKQYF | TRBV5-6 | few | TRBJ2-3 | NA
TGTGCTAGTGGTTTGGGACAGGACAATCAGCCCCAGCATTTT | CASGLGQDNQPQHF | TRBV12-5 | NA | TRBJ1-5 | NA
TGTGCCAGCAGCTTAGCGGGACAGGGGTTTGCCGGGGAGCTGTTTTTT | CASSLAGQGFAGELFF | TRBV7-9 | NA | TRBJ2-2 | TRBD1
TGCGCCAGCAGCCAAGAAGGGGGTTCTAATGAAAAACTGTTTTTT | CASSQEGGSNEKLFF | TRBV4-3 | NA | TRBJ1-4 | NA
TGCGCCAGCAGCCTGGGACAGGCGAGGGAGCAGTACTTC | CASSLGQAREQYF | TRBV5-1 | NA | TRBJ2-7 | TRBD1
TGCGCCAGCAGCTTGGGCCAGGGGGCATCCGGCTACACCTTC | CASSLGQGASGYTF | TRBV5-1 | NA | TRBJ1-2 | TRBD1
TGCGCCAGCAGCCGGACTAGCGGAGCCTACGAGCAGTACTTC | CASSRTSGAYEQYF | TRBV4-1 | few | TRBJ2-7 | TRBD2
TGTGCCAGCAGTTTCCCAGGAACTAATGAAAAACTGTTTTTT | CASSFPGTNEKLFF | TRBV6-6 | few | TRBJ1-4 | NA
TGTGCTAGTGGTTCCGGGAGGCAGCCCCAGCATTTT | CASGSGRQPQHF | TRBV12-5 | NA | TRBJ1-5 | NA
TGTGCCAGCAGGGATCCGAGGGTGGGTGAGCAGTACTTC | CASRDPRVGEQYF | TRBV6-1 | NA | TRBJ2-7 | NA
TGTGCCAGCAGCAGCGGGACAGGACAAGGGGATACGCAGTATTTT | CASSSGTGQGDTQYF | TRBV7-8 | once | TRBJ2-3 | NA
TGTGCCAGCAGCGGACAGGGCTACTCCCAAGAGACCCAGTACTTC | CASSGQGYSQETQYF | TRBV6-5 | NA | TRBJ2-5 | TRBD1
TGCGCCAGCAGCTTGCACGGGGGGGTTTCCTACAATGAGCAGTTCTTC | CASSLHGGVSYNEQFF | TRBV5-1 | NA | TRBJ2-1 | TRBD2
TGTGCCAGCAGCTTAGGGGGACAGCGGGCCCAGTACTTC | CASSLGGQRAQYF | TRBV7-9 | NA | TRBJ2-5 | NA
TGCGCCAGCAGCCCCCCCAGTCCTGAAAATGGCTACACCTTC | CASSPPSPENGYTF | TRBV5-1 | NA | TRBJ1-2 | NA
TGTGCCAGCAGTATCCGAGGGGGGGACACTGAAGCTTTCTTT | CASSIRGGDTEAFF | TRBV27 | few | TRBJ1-1 | NA
TGTGCCTGGAAGAGACGGGCAGGGGGTTTCTATGGCTACACCTTC | CAWKRRAGGFYGYTF | TRBV30 | NA | TRBJ1-2 | TRBD1
TGCAGCGTTGAACTACGGGGGGGCCGAGATACGCAGTATTTT | CSVELRGGRDTQYF | TRBV29-1 | NA | TRBJ2-3 | TRBD2
TGTGCCAGCTCGGATACAGGGGCGTCTGGGGCCAACGTCCTGACTTTC | CASSDTGASGANVLTF | TRBV18 | NA | TRBJ2-6 | TRBD1
TGTGCCAGCAGTCGACAGGGCCCGAACACTGAAGCTTTCTTT | CASSRQGPNTEAFF | TRBV6-1 | NA | TRBJ1-1 | TRBD1
TGTGCCAGCAGTTGGAACGACAGGGGGGGAGACCTTACCTTC | CASSWNDRGGDLTF | TRBV6-5 | NA | TRBJ1-2 | TRBD1
TGTGCCATCCGGACAGGGAGCTCCTACAATGAGCAGTTCTTC | CAIRTGSSYNEQFF | TRBV2 | NA | TRBJ2-1 | TRBD1
TGTGCCAGAACTACCGGGACTAGCGGGGGGGTAGATACGCAGTATTTT | CARTTGTSGGVDTQYF | TRBV19 | NA | TRBJ2-3 | TRBD2
TGTGCCAGCAGCCCACTCAGGGGGCGCGGCTATGGCTACACCTTC | CASSPLRGRGYGYTF | TRBV11-2 | once | TRBJ1-2 | TRBD1
TGTGCCAGTAGTATGGAAACAGGGGCGAACACTGAAGCTTTCTTT | CASSMETGANTEAFF | TRBV19 | once | TRBJ1-1 | TRBD1
TGTGCCAGCAGCTTAGGGCAGCAATACTCACCCCTCCACTTT | CASSLGQQYSPLHF | TRBV7-3 | NA | TRBJ1-6 | NA
TGTGCCAGCAGCTTAGGGCGGCCTACGTCCTACTACGAGCAGTACTTC | CASSLGRPTSYYEQYF | TRBV13 | NA | TRBJ2-7 | NA
TGTGCCAGCAGCTCGACTAGCGTCCATGAGCAGTTCTTC | CASSSTSVHEQFF | TRBV7-3 | NA | TRBJ2-1 | TRBD2
TGTGCCTGGAAGCTCATCTCTGAAGCTTTCTTT | CAWKLISEAFF | TRBV30 | NA | TRBJ1-1 | NA
TGCGCCAGCAGCTTGGGGGACAGGGCCTACGAGCAGTACTTC | CASSLGDRAYEQYF | TRBV5-1 | NA | TRBJ2-7 | TRBD1
TGTGCCAGCAGATACCCCGGAGACGGCCCCACAGATACGCAGTATTTT | CASRYPGDGPTDTQYF | TRBV6-6 | NA | TRBJ2-3 | NA
TGTGCCAGCAGTTCTAGCGGGGGGGTCCTTGACGAGCAGTACTTC | CASSSSGGVLDEQYF | TRBV7-2 | NA | TRBJ2-7 | TRBD2
TGTGCCAGCAGCTTGGGGGGGTTGGACACTGAAGCTTTCTTT | CASSLGGLDTEAFF | TRBV7-9 | NA | TRBJ1-1 | NA
TGTGCCAGCAGCCCTAGGGGGGGCACCGGGGAGCTGTTTTTT | CASSPRGGTGELFF | TRBV11-3 | NA | TRBJ2-2 | NA